Below are 26 T cell receptor beta chains sequenced from a single sample in a study of blood T cell repertoires in COVID-19. TCRdb's copy holds only in-frame clones and misses some; the assay was immunoSEQ multiplex PCR. The data contain 210,000 or so clones, roughly nine tenths of them singletons. The specimen sequenced was peripheral blood. Source of these receptors: a woman between 50 and 59 years old with acute or convalescent COVID-19.

The chain joins TRBV7-8 to TRBJ2-7, with a tentative D call TRBD2 (5 bases). CDR1 and CDR2 (germline): SGHVS, FQNEAQ. V lost 5 bases and J lost 5, with 16 bases in between. The CDR3 has 14 amino acids. CDR3 loop: CASSIRDGRHEQYF. In DNA, the CDR3 is TGTGCCAGCAGCATACGGGATGGTCGACACGAGCAGTACTTC.

The CDR3 DNA reads TGTGCCAGTAGTATGGAGACAGGGGTTAACTATGGCTACACCTTC. Its translation: CASSMETGVNYGYTF. The chain carries TRBV19 and TRBJ1-2; the match to TRBD1 covers 8 bases. Germline CDR1 reads LNHDA; CDR2 reads SQIVND (reference sequence). Germline trimming cut 3 bases from V and 1 base from J; bases unmatched to any gene: 4. The CDR3 consists of 15 residues.

The chain combines TRBV7-6 with TRBJ1-2; D is undetermined. V gave up 5 bases and J gave up 7 bases, with 14 bases separating them. Germline CDR1 and CDR2: SGHVS and FNYEAQ. This CDR3 region has 13 residues. CDR3 DNA sequence: TGTGCCAGCAGCCCCAGAACGGGGTTTGGCTACACCTTC. Translation: CASSPRTGFGYTF. Complete variable domain (other parts from reference TRBV7-6 and TRBJ1-2): GAGVSQSPRYKVTKRGQDVALRCDPISGHVSLYWYRQALGQGPEFLTYFNYEAQQDKSGLPNDRFSAERPEGSISTLTIQRTEQRDSAMYRCASSPRTGFGYTFGSGTRLTVV.

This rearrangement joins TRBV9 to TRBJ2-2, with D possibly TRBD2 on 5 matching bases. V was pared by 6 bases and J by 2 bases, with 17 bases between. CDR1 SGDLS and CDR2 YYNGEE come from the germline V gene. The CDR3 loop spans 16 amino acids. The CDR3 region is CASTRSGGPNTGELFF. For the CDR3, the DNA is TGTGCCAGCACCCGTTCTGGCGGGCCTAACACCGGGGAGCTGTTTTTT. Full variable domain (outside the CDR3, taken from reference TRBV9 and TRBJ2-2): DSGVTQTPKHLITATGQRVTLRCSPRSGDLSVYWYQQSLDQGLQFLIQYYNGEERAKGNILERFSAQQFPDLHSELNLSSLELGDSALYFCASTRSGGPNTGELFFGEGSRLTVL.

The chain joins TRBV4-3 to TRBJ2-1; 9 bases map to TRBD1. The CDR3 covers 16 residues. Unmatched junction bases numbered 5, after V lost 1 base and J lost 4 bases. Germline loops: CDR1 LGHNA, CDR2 YSLEER. In DNA form, the CDR3 reads TGCGCCAGCAGCCAAGCCGGGACAGGGCTATACAATGAGCAGTTCTTC. Translated: CASSQAGTGLYNEQFF.

The chain carries TRBV2 and TRBJ2-2; D is perhaps TRBD2 (5 bases). V was cut by 5 bases and J by 8 bases, with 15 bases left in between. Germline CDR1 reads SNHLY; CDR2 reads FYNNEI. This CDR3 contains 14 residues. CDR3 in DNA: TGTGCCAGCAGTTTAAACGGGGAAGCTGGGGAGCTGTTTTTT. Protein sequence: CASSLNGEAGELFF.

The chain recombines TRBV7-3 with TRBJ1-1; TRBD1 matches at 7 bases. This CDR3 is 13 amino acids long. The V and J ends lost 5 bases and 5 bases, in that order; junction bases with no gene match: 5. Germline V lookup: CDR1 SGHTA, CDR2 FQGTGA. CDR3 protein: CASSLTRGTEAFF. CDR3 nucleotides: TGTGCCAGCAGCCTGACCAGGGGGACTGAAGCTTTCTTT.

The chain has TRBV18 and TRBJ1-2, with 9 bases matching TRBD1. The CDR3 length is 15 residues. V lost 1 base and J lost 8; bases outside the gene matches: 8. CDR1 and CDR2 (germline): KGHSH, LQKENI. The CDR3: CASSPLQGAGDGYTF. CDR3 bases: TGTGCCAGCTCACCACTACAGGGGGCTGGCGACGGCTACACCTTC. Full variable domain (outside the CDR3, taken from reference TRBV18 and TRBJ1-2): NAGVMQNPRHLVRRRGQEARLRCSPMKGHSHVYWYRQLPEEGLKFMVYLQKENIIDESGMPKERFSAEFPKEGPSILRIQQVVRGDSAAYFCASSPLQGAGDGYTFGSGTRLTVV.

This clone was seen just once. V and J are TRBV6-5 and TRBJ2-7, with TRBD2 identical over 9 bases. The ends lost 6 bases at V and 6 bases at J; junction bases unmatched: 12. Per the germline V gene, CDR1 is MNHEY and CDR2 is SVGAGI. The CDR3 extends over 15 amino acids. The DNA for the CDR3 is TGTGCCAGCAGGGGCGGGGCTAGCGGGGAGCTCGAGCAGTACTTC. Protein product: CASRGGASGELEQYF.

The chain uses TRBV7-3 and TRBJ2-1; maybe TRBD2 (5 bases). Trimming shortened V by 2 bases and J by 1 base, and 12 bases separated the two germline ends. There are 16 residues in the CDR3. Germline V gene lookup returns CDR1 SGHTA and CDR2 FQGTGA. In DNA form, the CDR3 reads TGTGCCAGCAGCTTATCCCCACTAGGTTCCTACAATGAGCAGTTCTTC. Translation: CASSLSPLGSYNEQFF.

This clone showed up just once. The gene calls are TRBV5-1 and TRBJ1-1, with D unresolved. V lost 2 bases and J 4 bases, leaving 9 bases between the germline ends. Germline CDR1 reads SGHRS; CDR2 reads YFSETQ. The CDR3 loop spans 13 amino acids. This chain's CDR3 is CASSFEAGTEAFF. CDR3 nucleotides: TGCGCCAGCAGCTTTGAAGCAGGCACTGAAGCTTTCTTT.

The rearrangement uses TRBV6-5 and TRBJ1-2; D possibly corresponds to TRBD1 (5 bases). The V gene's germline CDR1 is MNHEY and CDR2 SVGAGI. The V and J ends lost 4 bases and 8 bases respectively, with 14 bases between them. This CDR3 is built from 13 residues. In nucleotides, the CDR3 is TGTGCCAGCAGTTTTGTCGGGGGACCGGGCTACACCTTC. It encodes CASSFVGGPGYTF.

This rearrangement joins TRBV29-1 to TRBJ1-1; 10 nucleotides match TRBD1. The CDR3 sequence is 13 residues long. CDR1 is SQVTM, CDR2 ANQGSEA, per germline. With 7 bases clipped from V and 9 bases from J, the junction kept 11 bases outside the gene matches. Written as DNA, the CDR3 is TGCAGCGCCCCGGGACAGGGGTACAATCAAGCTTTCTTT. Encoded protein: CSAPGQGYNQAFF.

This chain uses TRBV18 with TRBJ2-6; tentative D call: TRBD1 (6 bases). The CDR3 has 17 residues. V lost 2 bases, J lost 0 bases, and 11 bases lay in between. The germline V gene has CDR1 KGHSH and CDR2 LQKENI. CDR3 region: CASSPWTVDSGANVLTF. The CDR3 bases are TGTGCCAGCTCACCATGGACAGTGGACTCTGGGGCCAACGTCCTGACTTTC.

This clone occurred once. The rearrangement joins TRBV19 to TRBJ1-1; 8 positions match TRBD1. This CDR3 has 14 residues. J was trimmed by 7 bases and V by 2 bases; bases with no gene match: 6. Germline values: CDR1 LNHDA, CDR2 SQIVND (reference sequence). The CDR3 DNA is TGTGCCAGTAGTATACAGGGGGCGCGGGGTGAAGCTTTCTTT. This encodes CASSIQGARGEAFF.

V gene TRBV7-9 combines with J gene TRBJ2-1; 12 nucleotides align to TRBD2. The CDR3 contains 15 residues. CDR1 and CDR2 from the germline V gene are SEHNR and FQNEAQ (reference sequence). Germline trimming cut 6 bases from V and 6 bases from J; bases unmatched to any gene: 6. CDR3 sequence (DNA): TGTGCCAGCAGGGCACTAGCGGGAGGACGCAATGAGCAGTTCTTC. This gives the protein CASRALAGGRNEQFF.

The chain combines TRBV30 with TRBJ1-6; 7 bases map to TRBD1. The CDR3 covers 13 residues. Germline trimming cut 8 bases from V and 7 bases from J; bases unmatched to any gene: 8. The germline gives CDR1 GTSNPN, CDR2 SVGIG (reference sequence). CDR3 sequence reads: CAGAGQPNSPLHF. The CDR3 nucleotides are TGTGCCGGGGCGGGACAGCCCAATTCACCCCTCCACTTT.

V gene TRBV6-6 combines with J gene TRBJ2-7; D uncertain. The CDR3 sequence is 16 residues long. Germline V gene data show CDR1 as MNHNY and CDR2 as SVGAGI (reference sequence). Trimming stripped 0 bases from V and 2 bases from J, with 14 bases between. The CDR3 region is CASSYSRHPVPYEQYF. The CDR3 DNA is TGTGCCAGCAGTTACTCCAGGCACCCCGTCCCCTACGAGCAGTACTTC.

The chain uses TRBV7-2 and TRBJ1-2; 8 bases match TRBD1. J lost 9 bases, V lost 5 bases, and 8 bases had no gene match. CDR3 length equals 13 residues. From germline, CDR1 is SGHTA and CDR2 FQGNSA. CDR3 sequence reads: CASSPGQGRSYTF. CDR3 nucleotides: TGTGCCAGCAGCCCTGGACAGGGAAGGAGCTACACCTTC.

V and J are TRBV27 and TRBJ1-4; D might be TRBD1 (5 bases). CDR3 length: 14 residues. Germline CDR1 reads MNHEY; CDR2 reads SMNVEV (reference sequence). Between the trimmed V and J ends, which lost 8 bases and 3 bases, there was a span of 13 bases. The CDR3 DNA reads as TGTGCCAGCGGGTGGGGGACTGCTAATGAAAAACTGTTTTTT. Residues: CASGWGTANEKLFF. Variable domain in full (rest from reference TRBV27 and TRBJ1-4): EAQVTQNPRYLITVTGKKLTVTCSQNMNHEYMSWYRQDPGLGLRQIYYSMNVEVTDKGDVPEGYKVSRKEKRNFPLILESPSPNQTSLYFCASGWGTANEKLFFGSGTQLSVL.

Here the CDR3 reads CASSTGQGAYGYTF. The CDR3 DNA reads as TGCGCCAGCAGCACGGGACAGGGGGCCTATGGCTACACCTTC. The chain employs TRBV5-1 and TRBJ1-2, with 12 nucleotides matching TRBD1. Trimming at V came to 4 bases and at J to 4 bases, leaving 2 bases not matched to a gene. Germline CDR1 and CDR2: SGHRS and YFSETQ. The CDR3 runs 14 residues. The entire variable domain, with the rest obtained from reference TRBV5-1 and TRBJ1-2, is as follows: KAGVTQTPRYLIKTRGQQVTLSCSPISGHRSVSWYQQTPGQGLQFLFEYFSETQRNKGNFPGRFSGRQFSNSRSEMNVSTLELGDSALYLCASSTGQGAYGYTFGSGTRLTVV.

J is TRBJ1-2 and V is TRBV11-3, with 8 bases aligning to TRBD1. The CDR3 is made up of 12 amino acids. Germline lookup yields CDR1 SGHNT and CDR2 YENEEA. Trimming removed 5 bases from V and 7 bases from J; junction bases left unmatched: 3. The CDR3 nucleotides are TGTGCCAGCAGCCCCACAGGGGGTGGCTACACCTTC. Amino acid sequence: CASSPTGGGYTF.

The V call is TRBV6-6, the J call TRBJ2-3; maybe TRBD2 (6 bases). The germline V gene has CDR1 MNHNY and CDR2 SVGAGI (reference sequence). This CDR3 has 13 amino acids. V was cut by 6 bases and J by 3 bases, with 10 bases left in between. The CDR3 loop reads CASRPSGTDTQYF. In nucleotides, the CDR3 is TGTGCCAGCAGACCAAGCGGGACAGATACGCAGTATTTT.

J is TRBJ2-2 and V is TRBV5-5; D is perhaps TRBD2 (6 bases). Germline V gives CDR1 SGHKS, CDR2 YYEKEE (reference sequence). V was shortened by 0 bases and J by 9 bases, with 18 bases between the two germline ends. The CDR3 consists of 16 residues. CDR3 sequence reads: CASSLVAGISPRELFF. The DNA for the CDR3 is TGTGCCAGCAGCTTGGTGGCGGGGATCAGTCCCCGGGAGCTGTTTTTT.

The V call is TRBV19, the J call TRBJ1-1; 8 bases match TRBD1. The length of the CDR3 is 15 residues. CDR1 is LNHDA and CDR2 is SQIVND in the germline V gene (reference sequence). The V and J ends lost 3 bases and 4 bases, in that order; junction bases with no gene match: 7. The CDR3 DNA sequence: TGTGCCAGTAGTATCTCCGCAGGGGGCGTCACTGAAGCTTTCTTT. Translated: CASSISAGGVTEAFF.

J is TRBJ2-5 and V is TRBV19; 8 positions match TRBD1. CDR3 length equals 13 residues. The J segment lost 2 bases and the V segment lost 5 bases, leaving 1 base of the junction unmatched. Germline V gene lookup returns CDR1 LNHDA and CDR2 SQIVND (reference sequence). The CDR3 coding sequence is TGTGCCAGTAGTGGGACAGGTCAAGAGACCCAGTACTTC. Protein: CASSGTGQETQYF.